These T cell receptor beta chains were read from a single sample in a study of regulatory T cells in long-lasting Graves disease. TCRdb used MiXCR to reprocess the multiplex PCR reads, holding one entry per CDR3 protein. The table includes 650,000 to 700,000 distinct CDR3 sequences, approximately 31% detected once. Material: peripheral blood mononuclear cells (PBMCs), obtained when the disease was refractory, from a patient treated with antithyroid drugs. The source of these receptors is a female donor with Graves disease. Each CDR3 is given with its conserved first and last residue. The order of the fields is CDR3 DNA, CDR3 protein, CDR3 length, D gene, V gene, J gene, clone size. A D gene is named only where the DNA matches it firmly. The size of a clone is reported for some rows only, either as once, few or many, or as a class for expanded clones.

TGTGCCAGCAGTTTAAAGGGGACTAGCGGGATTTTCCGCAAAGAGACCCAGTACTTC	CASSLKGTSGIFRKETQYF	19	TRBD2	TRBV28	TRBJ2-5	many
TGTGCCAGCAGTGCCGTGCAAGTTGAAAAACTGTTTTTT	CASSAVQVEKLFF	13	-	TRBV6-1	TRBJ1-4	-
TGTGCCTGGGGACTAGGTCTAGGGGGTGATCAGCCCCAGCATTTT	CAWGLGLGGDQPQHF	15	-	TRBV30	TRBJ1-5	-
TGTGCCAGCAGTGTACTAGCGGGGCTTTGGGAGCAGTACTTC	CASSVLAGLWEQYF	14	TRBD2	TRBV2	TRBJ2-7	few
TGTGCCAGCAGTTTTGACAGGGGTCGTACTCAGCCCCAGCATTTT	CASSFDRGRTQPQHF	15	TRBD1	TRBV6-2/TRBV6-3	TRBJ1-5	few
TGTGCCAGCAGCCAAGTCGGCGGGCGCTCCTACGAGCAGTACTTC	CASSQVGGRSYEQYF	15	-	TRBV3-1	TRBJ2-7	few
TGTGCCAGCAGCTTAGTCGGTAAAAGACAGGGCTCTGGACAAAGGGACATTCAGTACTTC	CASSLVGKRQGSGQRDIQYF	20	TRBD1	TRBV11-3	TRBJ2-4	few
TGTGCCAGCAGTTACGGGACAGGGGGCACTGAAGCTTTCTTT	CASSYGTGGTEAFF	14	TRBD1	TRBV6-5	TRBJ1-1	many
TGTGCCAGCAGTTACCCGGACCGCCGGTCTAGCGGGACTCTTAATGTGATCTACGAGCAGTACTTC	CASSYPDRRSSGTLNVIYEQYF	22	TRBD2	TRBV6-1	TRBJ2-7	-
TGCGCCAGCAGCAAGGGACAGTACACCTACGAGCAGTACTTC	CASSKGQYTYEQYF	14	TRBD1	TRBV5-1	TRBJ2-7	few
TGCAGTGCTAGAACGGGACAGGGGTTTCAGCCCCAGCATTTT	CSARTGQGFQPQHF	14	TRBD1	TRBV20-1	TRBJ1-5	-
TGTGCCAGCAGTTACGGGAGGCGAATGAACACTGAAGCTTTCTTT	CASSYGRRMNTEAFF	15	-	TRBV6-2/TRBV6-3	TRBJ1-1	-
TGTGCCAGCAGTTTATCTGGGACTAGCGGGAGGACGCGTTTC	CASSLSGTSGRTRF	14	TRBD2	TRBV27	TRBJ2-7	-
TGTGCCAGCACCGCAGGGCGTCAGCCCCAGCATTTT	CASTAGRQPQHF	12	-	TRBV12-3/TRBV12-4	TRBJ1-5	-
TGTGCTAGTGGTTTGGCTGGGGCAGGGAGCTCCTACGAGCAGTACTTC	CASGLAGAGSSYEQYF	16	-	TRBV12-5	TRBJ2-7	many
TGCGCCAGCAGCACAACCCCGGGGGTCCTAGCGGGAGTGGTACAAGAGACCCAGTACTTC	CASSTTPGVLAGVVQETQYF	20	TRBD2	TRBV5-1	TRBJ2-5	-
TGTGCCAGCACCGCCCGGGACAATAATCAGCCCCAGCATTTT	CASTARDNNQPQHF	14	-	TRBV6-1	TRBJ1-5	few
TGTGCCAGCAGCTTACTCGGGACAGGGTCCGCCTCAGTCACTGAAGCTTTCTTT	CASSLLGTGSASVTEAFF	18	TRBD1	TRBV7-3	TRBJ1-1	-
TGTGCCAGTAGAAGCGGGACGGCGGATCAGCCCCAGCATTTT	CASRSGTADQPQHF	14	-	TRBV19	TRBJ1-5	few
TGCGCCAGCAGCAAAGCCGGGACGGAGAATTCACCCCTCCACTTT	CASSKAGTENSPLHF	15	-	TRBV5-1	TRBJ1-6	few
TGTGCCAGCAATCCGGGACTAGCGATATACGAGCAGTACTTC	CASNPGLAIYEQYF	14	TRBD2	TRBV6-1	TRBJ2-7	-
TGTGCCAGCTCGGTTCCGGGAGACCCCTTTGGCTACACCTTC	CASSVPGDPFGYTF	14	-	TRBV28	TRBJ1-2	many
TGTGCCTGGGGGAGACCCACCCCGAGGGACACTGAAGCTTTCTTT	CAWGRPTPRDTEAFF	15	-	TRBV30	TRBJ1-1	-
TGTGCCAGTAGTATTGATGGGACTAGCGGCTCCTACGAGCAGTACTTC	CASSIDGTSGSYEQYF	16	TRBD2	TRBV19	TRBJ2-7	few
TGTGCCAGCAGTTTATCGTTTTTGGCTAGCGGACGGGAGACCCAGTACTTC	CASSLSFLASGRETQYF	17	TRBD2	TRBV27	TRBJ2-5	-
TGTGCCAGCAGTTTGAGGGGATCGAACACTGAAGCTTTCTTT	CASSLRGSNTEAFF	14	-	TRBV28	TRBJ1-1	many
TGTGCCAGCAGCTCCGACAGGGGTTGGTATGGCTACACCTTC	CASSSDRGWYGYTF	14	TRBD1	TRBV2	TRBJ1-2	-
TGTGCCAGCAGCCTGGGAAGTGCCACCGGGGCCAACGTCCTGACTTTC	CASSLGSATGANVLTF	16	-	TRBV28	TRBJ2-6	many
TGCAGTGCTAGCTCGGACACCCCTCAGACTGAAGCTTTCTTT	CSASSDTPQTEAFF	14	-	TRBV20-1	TRBJ1-1	once
TGTGCCAGCAGAGACTCCCGAGCGGGAGGGTCCTACGAGCAGTACTTC	CASRDSRAGGSYEQYF	16	TRBD2	TRBV12-3/TRBV12-4	TRBJ2-7	-
TGTGCCTGGAGTAAAACAGGGAACACTGAAGCTTTCTTT	CAWSKTGNTEAFF	13	-	TRBV30	TRBJ1-1	-
TGCACCTCAGCGGACAGGCTCGGCGGCTACACCTTC	CTSADRLGGYTF	12	TRBD1	TRBV20-1	TRBJ1-2	few
TGCAGTGCTAGTAGGTTCGTTAGCGGGAACTATGGCTACACCTTC	CSASRFVSGNYGYTF	15	-	TRBV20-1	TRBJ1-2	-
TGTGCCAGCAGCCGCCGAACCCCCGGCTATGGCTACACCTTC	CASSRRTPGYGYTF	14	-	TRBV3-1	TRBJ1-2	-
TGTGCCAGCAGTGGTGGACAGGTCAGCAATCAGCCCCAGCATTTT	CASSGGQVSNQPQHF	15	TRBD1	TRBV6-1	TRBJ1-5	-
TGCAGTGCATCGGACAAAAGGGAGACCCAGTACTTC	CSASDKRETQYF	12	-	TRBV20-1	TRBJ2-5	-
TGTGCCAGCACCCCTGCCCTTATGAACACTGAAGCTTTCTTT	CASTPALMNTEAFF	14	-	TRBV9	TRBJ1-1	few
TGTGCCAGCAGTTTACAGAGCAATCAGCCCCAGCATTTT	CASSLQSNQPQHF	13	-	TRBV7-2	TRBJ1-5	many
TGCAGCGCTCAAACAGTTATGAACACTGAAGCTTTCTTT	CSAQTVMNTEAFF	13	-	TRBV29-1	TRBJ1-1	-
TGCAGCGTTGAGGGAGGGAACACTGAAGCTTTCTTT	CSVEGGNTEAFF	12	-	TRBV29-1	TRBJ1-1	many
TGCAGCGTTAAGGCAGGGGCAAGGGACGAGCAGTACTTC	CSVKAGARDEQYF	13	-	TRBV29-1	TRBJ2-7	-
TGCAGTGCTCCGGTCGGGGTGGAAAAACTGTTTTTT	CSAPVGVEKLFF	12	-	TRBV20-1	TRBJ1-4	few
TGTGCCACCGCCGTGAACACTGAAGCTTTCTTT	CATAVNTEAFF	11	-	TRBV10-3	TRBJ1-1	few
TGTGCCAGCAGTCCCCGGACAGGGAAGGTCTCTGGAAACACCATATATTTT	CASSPRTGKVSGNTIYF	17	TRBD1	TRBV28	TRBJ1-3	many
TGTGCCAGTAGTACCCGACAGAACACTGAAGCTTTCTTT	CASSTRQNTEAFF	13	-	TRBV19	TRBJ1-1	many
TGTGCCATCACGCATGGAAGAGGTCTCACAGATACGCAGTATTTT	CAITHGRGLTDTQYF	15	-	TRBV10-3	TRBJ2-3	few
TGTGCCAGCAGCCCCGGACAGTCCCCAGAGACCCAGTACTTC	CASSPGQSPETQYF	14	-	TRBV7-9	TRBJ2-5	-
TGTGCCACCAGTGATAGCAGGGACAGCTTATTTAACTATGGCTACACCTTC	CATSDSRDSLFNYGYTF	17	TRBD1	TRBV24-1	TRBJ1-2	-
TGTGCCACCAGTGATGCCGACAGGGAAGAAGAGACCCAGTACTTC	CATSDADREEETQYF	15	TRBD1	TRBV24-1	TRBJ2-5	-
TGTGCCAGCAGCTTTACCGGGACAAACACTGAAGCTTTCTTT	CASSFTGTNTEAFF	14	-	TRBV7-2	TRBJ1-1	few
TGCGCCAGCAGCTTGTTAACAGGGTCAGGCACAGATACGCAGTATTTT	CASSLLTGSGTDTQYF	16	-	TRBV5-1	TRBJ2-3	-
TGTGCCAGCAGTCCAACGTCTGGGGCCAACGTCCTGACTTTC	CASSPTSGANVLTF	14	-	TRBV2	TRBJ2-6	-
TGTGCCAGCAGCTTAGCAACCGGGACAGGGAATAGTGGCTACACCTTC	CASSLATGTGNSGYTF	16	TRBD1	TRBV7-9	TRBJ1-2	few
TGTGCCAGCAGCCAATCCACAGTGAATTCACCCCTCCACTTT	CASSQSTVNSPLHF	14	-	TRBV16	TRBJ1-6	-
TGTGCCAGTAGGGGGGAAGACATGAACACTGAAGCTTTCTTT	CASRGEDMNTEAFF	14	-	TRBV19	TRBJ1-1	-
TGCGCCACCGGTCCTCTGAATCAGCCCCAGCATTTT	CATGPLNQPQHF	12	-	TRBV10-2	TRBJ1-5	few
TGCGCCAGCAGCCCCTTGGGGCAGGGGACGAATCAGCCCCAGCATTTT	CASSPLGQGTNQPQHF	16	-	TRBV4-1	TRBJ1-5	-